This TCR beta chain was sequenced for a study of T cell responses to AZD1222 COVID-19 vaccine. With regard to this clone: Antigen: not known.

TCRdb's table, derived via immunoSEQ multiplex PCR, lists solely in-frame clones and lacks some. The sample yields about 96,000 clones, roughly nine tenths seen once. Whole-study findings and limits: At study baseline, merely several AZD1222 recipients were seropositive. When two AZD1222 doses had been given, Spike-specific TCR breadth and depth rose.

Germline assignment: CDR1 SGHTA and CDR2 FQGTGA. This CDR3 comprises 16 residues. V gave up 6 bases and J gave up 1 base, with 16 bases separating them. The J gene is TRBJ1-5, the V gene TRBV7-3; tentatively, D is TRBD1 (6 bases). The input for sequencing was peripheral blood, taken on day 0 of AZD1222 vaccination. This TCR derives from an adult in good health. The CDR3 spells CASRHARGLSNQPQHF. Written as DNA, the CDR3 is TGTGCCAGCAGACACGCGAGGGGGTTGAGCAATCAGCCCCAGCATTTT.